This TCR beta chain originates from a study of CD8 T cells in ankylosing spondylitis. This CDR3 has 14 amino acids. Trimming at V came to 6 bases and at J to 3 bases, leaving 8 bases not matched to a gene. There are many counts of this clonotype. What it recognizes is unknown. Findings of the study overall: A TCR beta motif of roughly eight highly homologous variants appeared characteristic of ankylosing spondylitis blood.

Libraries of TCR beta came from quantitative 5'-RACE with molecular barcodes. TCRdb reprocessed the 5' RACE reads with MiXCR, giving one entry per CDR3 protein. The sample shows hundreds of thousands of distinct CDR3 sequences, around 25% of them seen only once. This TCR derives from a male donor with ankylosing spondylitis or in good health (not recorded which). This chain connects TRBV12-3 or TRBV12-4 to TRBJ2-7, with 7 bases lining up with TRBD1. Input material: blood, either unsorted or a sorted T cell fraction (not recorded which). CDR3 residues: CASRDNRGLYEQYF. DNA for the CDR3: TGTGCCAGCAGGGATAACAGGGGCCTCTACGAGCAGTACTTC.